Each of the 31 T cell receptor beta chains below was sequenced from the same sample in a study of T cell changes during pregnancy in multiple sclerosis. The repertoire was sequenced with immunoSEQ multiplex PCR; TCRdb's copy has only in-frame clones and lacks some. In the table there are about 84,000 clones, around 94% of which are singletons. The source material was peripheral blood, sampled in the second trimester of pregnancy. These receptors all stem from a female donor in good health, enrolled as a control in a pregnancy study.

This clone appeared a single time. This chain joins TRBV5-1 and TRBJ1-3; D is unclear. The V gene's germline CDR1 is SGHRS and CDR2 YFSETQ. This CDR3 is 16 amino acids long. The ends were cut back, 0 bases at V and 2 bases at J, with 12 bases in the middle. CDR3 bases: TGCGCCAGCAGCTTGGAGCCAAGCTCGGCTGGAAACACCATATATTTT. Its protein product is CASSLEPSSAGNTIYF.

The gene calls are TRBV28 and TRBJ1-1, with 9 bases lining up with TRBD1. Germline CDR1 reads MDHEN; CDR2 reads SYDVKM. Unmatched junction bases numbered 16, after V lost 5 bases and J lost 3 bases. This CDR3 has 18 amino acids. CDR3 sequence reads: CASSRIRGATGGYTEAFF. CDR3 nucleotides: TGTGCCAGCAGTCGAATAAGGGGGGCGACAGGGGGTTACACTGAAGCTTTCTTT.

CDR3 amino acids: CASSSTGTSGTGELFF. The CDR3 DNA follows: TGTGCCAGCAGCTCCACCGGGACTAGCGGCACCGGGGAGCTGTTTTTT. The chain employs TRBV5-4 and TRBJ2-2; 11 nucleotides agree with TRBD2. CDR1 SGHNT and CDR2 YYREEE come from the germline V gene (reference sequence). This CDR3 contains 16 residues. Germline trimming cut 3 bases from V and 4 bases from J; bases unmatched to any gene: 5.

J is TRBJ2-7 and V is TRBV4-1, with 10 bases matching TRBD2. V was clipped by 1 base and J by 7 bases; unmatched bases: 7. Germline CDR1 MGHRA, CDR2 YSYEKL. The CDR3 is made up of 15 amino acids. This CDR3 is CASSQGLAGAREQYF. The CDR3, as DNA: TGCGCCAGCAGCCAAGGCCTAGCGGGAGCCCGTGAGCAGTACTTC.

J is TRBJ2-7 and V is TRBV7-9, with TRBD1 matching over 12 bases. The CDR3 loop spans 19 amino acids. V gave up 2 bases and J gave up 4 bases; unmatched junction bases: 15. Germline CDR1 is SEHNR and CDR2 is FQNEAQ (reference sequence). CDR3 bases: TGTGCCAGCAGCTTACGTTTTTACCCCGGGACAGGGGGCTCTTACGAGCAGTACTTC. Its translation is CASSLRFYPGTGGSYEQYF.

The chain carries TRBV5-1 and TRBJ1-3, with 7 bases fitting TRBD1. Trimming at V came to 3 bases and at J to 4 bases, leaving 13 bases not matched to a gene. Germline values: CDR1 SGHRS, CDR2 YFSETQ. The length of the CDR3 is 17 residues. CDR3 sequence: CASSSSGTARSGNTIYF. In DNA, the CDR3 is TGCGCCAGCAGCTCTTCCGGGACAGCTCGATCCGGAAACACCATATATTTT.

V is TRBV19 and J is TRBJ2-1; 7 bases line up with TRBD2. The ends lost 5 bases at V and 3 bases at J; junction bases unmatched: 10. Germline V lookup: CDR1 LNHDA, CDR2 SQIVND (reference sequence). CDR3 size: 16 residues. The CDR3 protein is CASSDHTSGVYNEQFF. The CDR3 DNA reads TGTGCCAGTAGTGACCACACCAGCGGGGTCTACAATGAGCAGTTCTTC.

Turning to this clone: This specimen includes other DNA sequences encoding the same CDR3. The rearrangement uses TRBV29-1 and TRBJ2-7; 10 nucleotides align to TRBD2. V gave up 5 bases and J gave up 1 base; unmatched junction bases: 2. The germline V gene encodes CDR1 SQVTM and CDR2 ANQGSEA. The CDR3 length is 13 residues. This chain's CDR3 is CSVRTSGSYEQYF. The CDR3 DNA reads as TGCAGCGTTCGGACTAGCGGATCCTACGAGCAGTACTTC.

The chain recombines TRBV19 with TRBJ2-7; perhaps TRBD2 as D (6 bases). The V gene's germline CDR1 is LNHDA and CDR2 SQIVND (reference sequence). The V end was cut by 7 bases, the J end by 5 bases, with 12 bases between. CDR3 length: 12 residues. The CDR3 bases are TGTGCCAGTACCTCACGGACTAACGAGCAGTACTTC. This sequence encodes CASTSRTNEQYF.

The chain combines TRBV19 with TRBJ2-1, with 13 bases identical to TRBD2. The CDR3 totals 15 residues. The germline V gene encodes CDR1 LNHDA and CDR2 SQIVND (reference sequence). Unmatched junction bases numbered 8, after V lost 0 bases and J lost 15 bases. The CDR3 region has the DNA TGTGCCAGTAGTATAGACGGGACTAGCGGGAACTCGAGGTTCTTC. Translated, it gives CASSIDGTSGNSRFF.

V gene TRBV5-1 combines with J gene TRBJ1-1; 7 bases match TRBD1. Per germline, CDR1 SGHRS and CDR2 YFSETQ. V was pared by 4 bases and J by 0 bases, with 6 bases of the junction left unmatched. The CDR3 has 15 residues. The CDR3 region is CASSGGQSMNTEAFF. The CDR3 coding sequence is TGCGCCAGCAGCGGGGGACAGAGCATGAACACTGAAGCTTTCTTT.

J is TRBJ1-2 and V is TRBV19; TRBD1 agrees at 8 bases. This CDR3 has 14 residues. The germline V gene encodes CDR1 LNHDA and CDR2 SQIVND (reference sequence). The ends lost 6 bases at V and 5 bases at J; junction bases unmatched: 8. The CDR3 nucleotides are TGTGCCAGTAGCCGGACAGGGTCTACTTATGGCTACACCTTC. Its translation: CASSRTGSTYGYTF.

The chain carries TRBV6-5 and TRBJ1-5; the match to TRBD1 covers 8 bases. The CDR3 consists of 15 residues. With V trimmed by 5 bases and J by 6 bases, 9 bases remained unmatched. CDR1 and CDR2 from the germline V gene are MNHEY and SVGAGI. CDR3 in DNA: TGTGCCAGCAGTCGACAGGGGATTAGAGGTCAGCCCCAGCATTTT. This encodes CASSRQGIRGQPQHF.

The rearrangement links TRBV27 to TRBJ2-7; D gene ambiguous. Germline assignment: CDR1 MNHEY and CDR2 SMNVEV (reference sequence). This CDR3 spans 13 amino acids. V was shortened by 8 bases and J by 0 bases, with 11 bases between the two germline ends. The CDR3 sequence is CASALTPSYEQYF. The CDR3 DNA follows: TGTGCCAGCGCCCTAACTCCCTCCTACGAGCAGTACTTC.

The chain has TRBV7-9 and TRBJ2-7, with a weak D call TRBD2 (5 bases). V was clipped by 5 bases and J by 6 bases, with 14 bases between them. This CDR3 comprises 13 residues. Germline lookup yields CDR1 SEHNR and CDR2 FQNEAQ (reference sequence). The CDR3 protein is CASSGGLTSEQYF. The CDR3 DNA reads TGTGCCAGCAGCGGCGGGCTTACAAGCGAGCAGTACTTC.

This clone was seen a handful of times. V and J are TRBV19 and TRBJ2-7; no firm D call. V was cut by 4 bases and J by 3 bases, with 7 bases left in between. This CDR3 contains 12 residues. In germline, CDR1 is LNHDA, CDR2 SQIVND (reference sequence). CDR3 loop: CASSTPGYEQYF. CDR3 DNA sequence: TGTGCCAGTAGTACTCCAGGCTACGAGCAGTACTTC. Drawing the rest from reference TRBV19 and TRBJ2-7, the complete variable domain is DGGITQSPKYLFRKEGQNVTLSCEQNLNHDAMYWYRQDPGQGLRLIYYSQIVNDFQKGDIAEGYSVSREKKESFPLTVTSAQKNPTAFYLCASSTPGYEQYFGPGTRLTVT.

The rearrangement links TRBV29-1 to TRBJ2-1; tentative D call: TRBD2 (5 bases). Germline V gene data show CDR1 as SQVTM and CDR2 as ANQGSEA. The germline V and J ends were trimmed by 4 bases and 6 bases, with 19 bases remaining between them. This CDR3 comprises 15 residues. The CDR3 nucleotides read TGCAGCGTTGGGGCAGCGGAACAATTTCTCAATGAGCAGTTCTTC. This codes for CSVGAAEQFLNEQFF.

This sequence joins TRBV19 and TRBJ1-5; 8 bases are shared with TRBD1. The CDR3 is made up of 16 amino acids. Trimming at V came to 5 bases and at J to 7 bases, leaving 13 bases not matched to a gene. Germline V CDR1 and CDR2: LNHDA, SQIVND (reference sequence). CDR3 sequence (DNA): TGTGCCAGTAGTGGAAGGACAGGGAGGAGGGACCAGCCCCAGCATTTT. As protein: CASSGRTGRRDQPQHF.

The V gene is TRBV5-6, the J gene TRBJ2-6, with unresolved D. The V end was cut by 2 bases, the J end by 0 bases, with 6 bases between. The CDR3 extends over 15 amino acids. Germline CDR1 is SGHDT and CDR2 is YYEEEE. The CDR3 DNA is TGTGCCAGCAGCTTAGCTGGCTCTGGGGCCAACGTCCTGACTTTC. Its translation: CASSLAGSGANVLTF.

The V call is TRBV4-2, the J call TRBJ2-1; maybe TRBD2 (7 bases). This CDR3 comprises 17 residues. CDR1 LGHNA and CDR2 YNFKEQ come from the germline V gene. The V end was cut by 4 bases, the J end by 8 bases, with 24 bases between. CDR3 sequence reads: CASSPSNLGGPSDEQFF. The CDR3 coding sequence is TGTGCCAGCAGCCCTTCTAATCTCGGGGGGCCCTCGGATGAGCAGTTCTTC.

The chain links TRBV5-1 to TRBJ2-1; D unclear. Per germline, CDR1 SGHRS and CDR2 YFSETQ. The V gene lost 0 bases and the J gene lost 5 bases, with 15 bases spanning the gap. The CDR3 is 16 amino acids. Here the CDR3 reads CASSLGISMRNNEQFF. The CDR3 bases are TGCGCCAGCAGCTTGGGGATATCAATGAGGAACAATGAGCAGTTCTTC.

V and J are TRBV5-1 and TRBJ1-2, with D uncertain. The CDR3 extends over 14 amino acids. The V end lost 1 base, the J end lost 5 bases, and 12 bases lay between the germline ends. CDR1 and CDR2 (germline): SGHRS, YFSETQ. The CDR3 reads CASSLSGQNYGYTF. The CDR3 DNA follows: TGCGCCAGCAGCTTGTCTGGGCAGAATTATGGCTACACCTTC.

The chain couples TRBV4-1 to TRBJ2-3; weak D call: TRBD2 (6 bases). Trimming stripped 1 base from V and 3 bases from J, with 14 bases between. The CDR3 is 16 residues long. Germline-derived CDR1 and CDR2 are MGHRA and YSYEKL. The CDR3 DNA sequence: TGCGCCAGCAGCCAAGGTGGAGGGTTGATGACAGATACGCAGTATTTT. It is translated as CASSQGGGLMTDTQYF.

V usage is TRBV6-1 and J usage is TRBJ1-4; the D is unclear. From germline, CDR1 is MNHNS and CDR2 SASEGT. The CDR3 consists of 13 residues. Trimming removed 3 bases from V and 8 bases from J, with 10 bases in between. The CDR3: CASSDGDFEKLFF. For the CDR3, the DNA is TGTGCCAGCAGTGATGGAGACTTCGAAAAACTGTTTTTT.

This chain connects TRBV6-5 to TRBJ1-4, with TRBD1 matching 9 bases. CDR1 is MNHEY, CDR2 SVGAGI, per germline. V was clipped by 6 bases and J by 7 bases; unmatched bases: 6. The CDR3 spans 14 residues. The CDR3 region has the DNA TGTGCCAGCAGCCTTGGACAGGGGAGTGAAAAACTGTTTTTT. Residues: CASSLGQGSEKLFF.

Concerning this clone itself: At the DNA level, this CDR3 is encoded by other sequences in the same sample as well. The genes are TRBV5-1 and TRBJ2-1; TRBD2 aligns across 7 bases. Germline CDR1 reads SGHRS; CDR2 reads YFSETQ. J was trimmed by 2 bases and V by 3 bases; bases with no gene match: 2. The CDR3 totals 14 residues. The CDR3 region is CASSSAGAYNEQFF. As DNA, the CDR3 is TGCGCCAGCAGCTCCGCGGGAGCCTACAATGAGCAGTTCTTC.

V gene TRBV7-8 combines with J gene TRBJ2-7; 7 positions agree with TRBD1. Trimming cost V 3 bases and J 0 bases; bases outside gene matches: 5. The CDR3 extends over 15 amino acids. From germline, CDR1 is SGHVS and CDR2 FQNEAQ. The CDR3 protein is CASSFLTGSSYEQYF. The CDR3, as DNA: TGTGCCAGCAGCTTCTTGACAGGGTCCTCCTACGAGCAGTACTTC.

The chain employs TRBV4-1 and TRBJ2-3; TRBD2 aligns across 9 bases. CDR1 is MGHRA, CDR2 YSYEKL, per germline. V lost 4 bases, J lost 6 bases, and 8 bases stayed unmatched. This CDR3 region has 15 residues. CDR3 amino acids: CASSLISGRRDTQYF. As DNA, the CDR3 is TGCGCCAGCAGCCTGATTAGCGGGAGACGCGATACGCAGTATTTT.

V and J are TRBV29-1 and TRBJ1-4; D ambiguous. Per germline, CDR1 SQVTM and CDR2 ANQGSEA. The CDR3 extends over 16 amino acids. V was shortened by 4 bases and J by 0 bases, with 15 bases between the two germline ends. CDR3: CSVGVWEAATNEKLFF. The CDR3 DNA reads TGCAGCGTTGGAGTATGGGAGGCAGCAACTAATGAAAAACTGTTTTTT.

V and J are TRBV7-9 and TRBJ2-7, with 9 bases that match TRBD2. The length of the CDR3 is 15 residues. The junction had 5 bases not matched to a gene; V was cut back by 0 bases and J by 5 bases. Germline-derived CDR1 and CDR2 are SEHNR and FQNEAQ (reference sequence). The CDR3 here is CASSLAAGGIHEQYF. The CDR3 bases are TGTGCCAGCAGCTTAGCGGCGGGAGGGATCCACGAGCAGTACTTC.

V is TRBV2 and J is TRBJ2-1; TRBD1 agrees at 9 bases. After removal of 6 bases from V and 9 bases from J, the junction contained 6 bases not matched to a gene. This CDR3 contains 13 residues. Germline assignment: CDR1 SNHLY and CDR2 FYNNEI. CDR3 region: CASRDGTGFEQFF. Here the CDR3 DNA reads TGTGCCAGCAGGGATGGGACAGGGTTTGAGCAGTTCTTC.